The T cell receptor (beta chain) under discussion was sequenced for a study of blood T cell repertoires in COVID-19. Living in roughly 23 US areas, the participants were between about 18 and 95 years of age. Participants' reported clinical history set cohort assignment. Donors in Cohort 3 who had recovered were those with two negative PCRs, healthcare professional clearance, or resolution of their symptoms. Sequenced by immunoSEQ multiplex PCR; TCRdb stores in-frame clones only, minus some. In the table there are some 320,000 clones, around 87% of which are singletons. The CDR3 length is 14 residues. Germline CDR1 and CDR2: MNHEY and SMNVEV (reference sequence). The germline V and J ends were trimmed by 2 bases and 9 bases, with 16 bases remaining between them.

The chain is built from TRBV27 and TRBJ1-2; D unresolved. The TCR was taken from a woman aged 25 to 39 who had recovered from COVID-19. The sequenced material came from PBMCs or T cells enriched from blood (not recorded which). Written as DNA, the CDR3 is TGTGCCAGCAGTTTAGACGGGCTGGGCGGGAGCTACACCTTC. It encodes CASSLDGLGGSYTF.